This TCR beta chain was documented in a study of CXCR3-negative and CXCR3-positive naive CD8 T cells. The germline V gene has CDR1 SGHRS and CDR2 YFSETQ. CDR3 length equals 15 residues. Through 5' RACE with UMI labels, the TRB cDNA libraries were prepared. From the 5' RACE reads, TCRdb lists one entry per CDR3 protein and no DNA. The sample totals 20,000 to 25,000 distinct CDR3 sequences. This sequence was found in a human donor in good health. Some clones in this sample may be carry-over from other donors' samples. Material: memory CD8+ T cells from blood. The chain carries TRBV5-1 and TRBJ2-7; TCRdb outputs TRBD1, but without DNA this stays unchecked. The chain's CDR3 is CASSLDPSGGYEQYF.